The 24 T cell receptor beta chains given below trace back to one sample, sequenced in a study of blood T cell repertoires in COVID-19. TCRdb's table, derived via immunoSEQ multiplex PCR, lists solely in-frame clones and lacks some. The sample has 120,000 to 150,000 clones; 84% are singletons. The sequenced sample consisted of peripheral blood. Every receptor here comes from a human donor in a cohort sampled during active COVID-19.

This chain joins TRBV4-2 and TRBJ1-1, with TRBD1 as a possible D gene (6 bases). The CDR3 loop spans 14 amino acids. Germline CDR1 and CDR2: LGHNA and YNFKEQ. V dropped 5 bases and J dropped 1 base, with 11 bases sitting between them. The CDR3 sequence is CASSYGTTNTEAFF. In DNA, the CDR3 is TGTGCCAGCAGCTATGGGACAACGAACACTGAAGCTTTCTTT.

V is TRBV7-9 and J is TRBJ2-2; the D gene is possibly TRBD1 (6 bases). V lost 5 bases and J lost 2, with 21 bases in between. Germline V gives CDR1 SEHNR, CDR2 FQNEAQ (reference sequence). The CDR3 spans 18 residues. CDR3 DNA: TGTGCCAGCAGCCCACCCTCTGACAGGAGTGGAAACACCGGGGAGCTGTTTTTT. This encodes CASSPPSDRSGNTGELFF.

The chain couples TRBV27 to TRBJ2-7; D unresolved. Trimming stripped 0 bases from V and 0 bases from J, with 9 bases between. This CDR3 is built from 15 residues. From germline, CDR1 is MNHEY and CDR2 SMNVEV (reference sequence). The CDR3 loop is CASSLSPEHSYEQYF. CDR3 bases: TGTGCCAGCAGTTTATCCCCCGAACACTCCTACGAGCAGTACTTC.

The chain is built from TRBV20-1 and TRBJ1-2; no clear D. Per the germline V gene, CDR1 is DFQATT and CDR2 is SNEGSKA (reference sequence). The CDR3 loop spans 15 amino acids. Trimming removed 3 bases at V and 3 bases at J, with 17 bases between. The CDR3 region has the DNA TGCAGTGCTAGTTCTCAGATGAGGGAGGACTATGGCTACACCTTC. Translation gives CSASSQMREDYGYTF.

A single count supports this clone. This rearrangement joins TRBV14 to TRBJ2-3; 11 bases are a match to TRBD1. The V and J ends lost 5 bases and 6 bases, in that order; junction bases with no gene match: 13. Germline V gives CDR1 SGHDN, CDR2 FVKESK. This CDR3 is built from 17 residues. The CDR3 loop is CASSVFLGQGGKDTQYF. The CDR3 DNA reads TGTGCCAGCAGCGTATTCTTGGGACAGGGGGGTAAGGATACGCAGTATTTT.

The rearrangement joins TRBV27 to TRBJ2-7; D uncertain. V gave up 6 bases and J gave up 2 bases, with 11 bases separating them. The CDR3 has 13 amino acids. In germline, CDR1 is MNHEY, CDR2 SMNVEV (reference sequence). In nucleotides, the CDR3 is TGTGCCAGCAGCCCTAAACCGGCCTACGAGCAGTACTTC. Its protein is CASSPKPAYEQYF.

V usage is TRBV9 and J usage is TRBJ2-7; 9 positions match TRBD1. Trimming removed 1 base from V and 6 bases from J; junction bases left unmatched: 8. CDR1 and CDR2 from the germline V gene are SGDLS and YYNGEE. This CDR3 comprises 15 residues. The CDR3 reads CASSVNGQGPSEQYF. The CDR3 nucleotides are TGTGCCAGCAGCGTAAATGGACAGGGGCCCAGCGAGCAGTACTTC.

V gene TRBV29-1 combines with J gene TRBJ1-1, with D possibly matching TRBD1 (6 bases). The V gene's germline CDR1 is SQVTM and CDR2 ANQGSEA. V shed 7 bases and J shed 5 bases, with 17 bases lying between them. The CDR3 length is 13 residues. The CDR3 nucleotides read TGCAGCGCTGTCACAGGGTTGGGAACTGAAGCTTTCTTT. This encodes CSAVTGLGTEAFF.

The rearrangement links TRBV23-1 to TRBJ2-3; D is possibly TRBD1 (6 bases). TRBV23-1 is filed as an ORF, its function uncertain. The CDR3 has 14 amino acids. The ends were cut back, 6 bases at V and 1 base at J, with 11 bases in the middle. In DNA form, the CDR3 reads TGCGCCAGCAGAAGTCCAGGGGGCACAGATACGCAGTATTTT. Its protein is CASRSPGGTDTQYF.

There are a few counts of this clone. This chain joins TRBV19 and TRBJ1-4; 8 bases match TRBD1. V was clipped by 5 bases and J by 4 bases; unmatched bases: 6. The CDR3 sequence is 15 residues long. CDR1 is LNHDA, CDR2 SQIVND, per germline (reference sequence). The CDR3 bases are TGTGCCAGTAGTCCACGGACAGGGTATAATGAAAAACTGTTTTTT. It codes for CASSPRTGYNEKLFF.

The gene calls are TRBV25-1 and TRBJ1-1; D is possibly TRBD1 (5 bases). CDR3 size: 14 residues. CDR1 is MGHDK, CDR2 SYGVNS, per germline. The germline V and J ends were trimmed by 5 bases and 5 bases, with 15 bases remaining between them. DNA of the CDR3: TGTGCCAGCAGTTTCATAGGGGTAAGAACTGAAGCTTTCTTT. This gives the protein CASSFIGVRTEAFF. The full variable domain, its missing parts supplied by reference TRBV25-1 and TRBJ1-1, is EADIYQTPRYLVIGTGKKITLECSQTMGHDKMYWYQQDPGMELHLIHYSYGVNSTEKGDLSSESTVSRIRTEHFPLTLESARPSHTSQYLCASSFIGVRTEAFFGQGTRLTVV.

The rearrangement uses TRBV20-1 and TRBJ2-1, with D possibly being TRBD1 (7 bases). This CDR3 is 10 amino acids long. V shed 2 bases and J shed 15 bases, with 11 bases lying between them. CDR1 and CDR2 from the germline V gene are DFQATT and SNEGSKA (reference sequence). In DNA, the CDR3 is TGCAGTGCTAGAAACAGGGGACTGTTCTTC. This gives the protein CSARNRGLFF.

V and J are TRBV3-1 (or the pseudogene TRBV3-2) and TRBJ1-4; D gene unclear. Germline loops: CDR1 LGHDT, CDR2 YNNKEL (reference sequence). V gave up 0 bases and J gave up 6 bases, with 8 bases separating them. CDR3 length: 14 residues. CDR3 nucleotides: TGTGCCAGCAGCCAAGATCTCACAGATGAAAAACTGTTTTTT. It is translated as CASSQDLTDEKLFF.

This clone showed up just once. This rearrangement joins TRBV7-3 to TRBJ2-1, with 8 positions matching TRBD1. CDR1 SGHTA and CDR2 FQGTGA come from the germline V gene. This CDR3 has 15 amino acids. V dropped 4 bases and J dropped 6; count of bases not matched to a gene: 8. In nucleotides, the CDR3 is TGTGCCAGCAGCTACGGATCCGGACAGGGCAATGAGCAGTTCTTC. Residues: CASSYGSGQGNEQFF.

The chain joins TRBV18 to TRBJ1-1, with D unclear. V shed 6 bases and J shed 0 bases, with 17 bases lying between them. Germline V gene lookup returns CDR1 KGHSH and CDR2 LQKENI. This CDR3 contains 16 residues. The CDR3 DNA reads TGTGCCAGCTCCCCGCCGTCCGGGTCCGTGAACACTGAAGCTTTCTTT. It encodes CASSPPSGSVNTEAFF.

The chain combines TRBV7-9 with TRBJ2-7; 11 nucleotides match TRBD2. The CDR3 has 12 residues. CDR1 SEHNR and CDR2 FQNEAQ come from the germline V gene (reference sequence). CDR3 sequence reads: CASDPGTSGLSV. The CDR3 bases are TGTGCCAGCGACCCCGGGACTAGCGGTCTATCAGTC.

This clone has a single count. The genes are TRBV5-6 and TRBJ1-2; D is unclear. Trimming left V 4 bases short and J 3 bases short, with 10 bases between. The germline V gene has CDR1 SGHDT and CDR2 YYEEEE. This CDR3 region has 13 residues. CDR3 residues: CASSPRTDYGYTF. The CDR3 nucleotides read TGTGCCAGCAGCCCCCGTACTGACTATGGCTACACCTTC.

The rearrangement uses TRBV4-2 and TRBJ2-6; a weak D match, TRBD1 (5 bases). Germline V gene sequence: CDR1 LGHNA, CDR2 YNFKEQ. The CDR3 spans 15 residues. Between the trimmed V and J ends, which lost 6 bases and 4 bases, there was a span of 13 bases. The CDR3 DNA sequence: TGTGCCAGCAGTCCCTCAGGGTCCGGGGCCAACGTCCTGACTTTC. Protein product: CASSPSGSGANVLTF.

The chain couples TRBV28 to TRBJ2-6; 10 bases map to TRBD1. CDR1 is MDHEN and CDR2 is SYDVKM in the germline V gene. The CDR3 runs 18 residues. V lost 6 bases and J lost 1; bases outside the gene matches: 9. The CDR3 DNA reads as TGTGCCAGCAGCCTACCGGGACAGGGGTATTCTGGGGCCAACGTCCTGACTTTC. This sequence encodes CASSLPGQGYSGANVLTF. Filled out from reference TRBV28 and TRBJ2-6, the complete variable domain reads DVKVTQSSRYLVKRTGEKVFLECVQDMDHENMFWYRQDPGLGLRLIYFSYDVKMKEKGDIPEGYSVSREKKERFSLILESASTNQTSMYLCASSLPGQGYSGANVLTFGAGSRLTVL.

DNA of the CDR3: TGTGCCAGCAGCCGGGACAGGGGGCGCGACTATGGCTACACCTTC. This gives the protein CASSRDRGRDYGYTF. The J gene is TRBJ1-2, the V gene TRBV7-9; 12 positions match TRBD1. CDR1 and CDR2 from the germline V gene are SEHNR and FQNEAQ (reference sequence). Germline trimming cut 5 bases from V and 3 bases from J; bases unmatched to any gene: 4. The CDR3 has 15 amino acids.

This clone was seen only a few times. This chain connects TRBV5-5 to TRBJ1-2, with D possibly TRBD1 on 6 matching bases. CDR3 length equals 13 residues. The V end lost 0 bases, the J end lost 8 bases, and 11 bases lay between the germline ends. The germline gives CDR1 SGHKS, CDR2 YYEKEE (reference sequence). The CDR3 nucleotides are TGTGCCAGCAGCTTGGCCGCAGGGGTGGGCTACACCTTC. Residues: CASSLAAGVGYTF.

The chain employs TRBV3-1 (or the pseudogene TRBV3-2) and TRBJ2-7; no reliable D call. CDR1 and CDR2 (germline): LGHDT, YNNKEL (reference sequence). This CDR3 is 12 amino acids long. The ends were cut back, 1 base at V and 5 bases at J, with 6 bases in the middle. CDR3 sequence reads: CASSQVGNEQYF. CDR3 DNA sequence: TGTGCCAGCAGCCAAGTTGGCAACGAGCAGTACTTC.

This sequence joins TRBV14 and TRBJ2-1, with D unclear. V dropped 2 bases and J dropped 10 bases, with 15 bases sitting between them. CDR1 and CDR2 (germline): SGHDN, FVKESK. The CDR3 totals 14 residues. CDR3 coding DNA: TGTGCCAGCAGCCAAAATCTCCCCGCAGGCGAGCAGTTCTTC. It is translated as CASSQNLPAGEQFF.

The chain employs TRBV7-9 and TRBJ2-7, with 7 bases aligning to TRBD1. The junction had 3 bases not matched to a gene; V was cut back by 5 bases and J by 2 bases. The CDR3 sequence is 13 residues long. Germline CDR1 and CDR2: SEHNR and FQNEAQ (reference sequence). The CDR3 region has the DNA TGTGCCAGCAGCCGGGACAGTCCCTACGAGCAGTACTTC. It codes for CASSRDSPYEQYF.